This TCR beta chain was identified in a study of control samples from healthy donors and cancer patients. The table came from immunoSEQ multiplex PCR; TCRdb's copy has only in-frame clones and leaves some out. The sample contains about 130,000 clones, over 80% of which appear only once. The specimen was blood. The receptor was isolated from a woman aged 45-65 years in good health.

DNA for the CDR3: TGTGCCAGCAGCTTAGACACTGAAGCTTTCTTT. It is translated as CASSLDTEAFF. The chain carries TRBV7-8 and TRBJ1-1; no reliable D call. Germline V gene sequence: CDR1 SGHVS, CDR2 FQNEAQ. Trimming pared 1 base from V and 3 bases from J, leaving 0 bases between. The CDR3 is made up of 11 amino acids.